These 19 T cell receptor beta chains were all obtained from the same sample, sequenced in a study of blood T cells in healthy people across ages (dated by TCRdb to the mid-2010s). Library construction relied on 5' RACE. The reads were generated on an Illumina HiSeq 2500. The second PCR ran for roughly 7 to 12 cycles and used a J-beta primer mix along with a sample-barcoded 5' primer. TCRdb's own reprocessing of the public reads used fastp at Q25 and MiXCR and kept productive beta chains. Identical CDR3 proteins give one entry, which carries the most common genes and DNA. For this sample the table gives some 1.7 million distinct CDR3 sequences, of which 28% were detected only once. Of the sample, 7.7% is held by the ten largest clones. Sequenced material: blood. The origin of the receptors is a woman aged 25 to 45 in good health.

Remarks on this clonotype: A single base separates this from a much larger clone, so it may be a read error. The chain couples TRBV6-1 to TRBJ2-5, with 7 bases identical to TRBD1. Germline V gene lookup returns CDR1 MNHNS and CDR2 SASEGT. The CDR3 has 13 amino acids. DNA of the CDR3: TGTGCCAACAGTGACCGGGACAGAGAGACCCAGTACTTC. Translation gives CANSDRDRETQYF.

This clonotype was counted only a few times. CDR3 sequence reads: CASSFTVRTEAFF. Written as DNA, the CDR3 is TGTGCCAGCAGCTTTACCGTTCGGACTGAAGCTTTCTTT. V usage is TRBV7-3 and J usage is TRBJ1-1; D uncertain. Germline V gene data show CDR1 as SGHTA and CDR2 as FQGTGA. V dropped 3 bases and J dropped 5 bases, with 10 bases sitting between them. CDR3 length: 13 amino acids.

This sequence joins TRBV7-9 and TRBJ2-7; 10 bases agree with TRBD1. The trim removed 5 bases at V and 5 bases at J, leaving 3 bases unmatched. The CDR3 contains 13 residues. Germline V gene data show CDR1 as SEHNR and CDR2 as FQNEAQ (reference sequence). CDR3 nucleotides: TGTGCCAGCAGCGGGACAGGGGAACACGAGCAGTACTTC. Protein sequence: CASSGTGEHEQYF.

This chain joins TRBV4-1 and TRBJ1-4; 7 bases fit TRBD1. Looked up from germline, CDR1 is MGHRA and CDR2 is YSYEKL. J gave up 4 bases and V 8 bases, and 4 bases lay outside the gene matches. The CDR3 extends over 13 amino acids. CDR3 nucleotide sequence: TGCGCCAGCGGGACAGCAATTAATGAAAAACTGTTTTTT. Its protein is CASGTAINEKLFF.

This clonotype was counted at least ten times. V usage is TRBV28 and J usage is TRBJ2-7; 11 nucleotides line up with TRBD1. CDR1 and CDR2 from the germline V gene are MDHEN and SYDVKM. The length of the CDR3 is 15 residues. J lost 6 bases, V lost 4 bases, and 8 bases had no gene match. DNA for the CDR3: TGTGCCAGCAGTTCTCTGGGACAGGGGGGCCGCGAGCAGTACTTC. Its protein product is CASSSLGQGGREQYF.

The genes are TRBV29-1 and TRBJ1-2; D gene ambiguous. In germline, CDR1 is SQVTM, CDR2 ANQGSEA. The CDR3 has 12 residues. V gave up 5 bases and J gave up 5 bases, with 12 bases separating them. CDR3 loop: CSVSPPAYGYTF. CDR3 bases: TGCAGCGTTAGCCCGCCGGCATATGGCTACACCTTC.

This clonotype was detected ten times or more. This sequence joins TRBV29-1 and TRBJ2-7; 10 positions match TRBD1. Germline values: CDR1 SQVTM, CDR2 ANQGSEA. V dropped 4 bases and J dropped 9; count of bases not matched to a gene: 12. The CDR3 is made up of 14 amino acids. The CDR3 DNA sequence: TGCAGCGTTGGCACCGGGACAGGGGAACTGGGGCAGTACTTC. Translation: CSVGTGTGELGQYF.

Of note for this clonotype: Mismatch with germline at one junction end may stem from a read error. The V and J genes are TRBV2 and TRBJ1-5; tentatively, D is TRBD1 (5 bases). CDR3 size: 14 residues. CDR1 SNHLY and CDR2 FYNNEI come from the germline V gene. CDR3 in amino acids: CASSEAGRREPQHF. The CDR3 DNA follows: TGTGCCAGCAGCGAAGCAGGGAGGAGGGAGCCCCAGCATTTT.

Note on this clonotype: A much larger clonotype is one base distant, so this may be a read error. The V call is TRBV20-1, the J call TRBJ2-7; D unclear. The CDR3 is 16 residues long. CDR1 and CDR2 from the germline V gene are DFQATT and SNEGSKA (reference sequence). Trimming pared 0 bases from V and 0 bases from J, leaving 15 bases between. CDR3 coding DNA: TGCAGTGCTAGAGATTTTTTGCACATGAGCTCCTACGAGCAGTACTTC. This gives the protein CSARDFLHMSSYEQYF.

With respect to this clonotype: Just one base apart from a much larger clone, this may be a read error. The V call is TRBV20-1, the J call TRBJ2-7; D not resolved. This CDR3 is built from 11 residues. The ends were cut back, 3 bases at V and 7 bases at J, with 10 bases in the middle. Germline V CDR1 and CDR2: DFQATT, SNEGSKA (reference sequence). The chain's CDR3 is CSASKGNEQYF. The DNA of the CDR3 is TGCAGTGCTAGTAAGGGCAATGAGCAGTACTTC.

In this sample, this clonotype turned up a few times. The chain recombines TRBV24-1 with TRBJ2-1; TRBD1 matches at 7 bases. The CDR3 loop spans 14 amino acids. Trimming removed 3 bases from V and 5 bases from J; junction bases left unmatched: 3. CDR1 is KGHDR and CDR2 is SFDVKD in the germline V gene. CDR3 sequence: CATSDPGQDNEQFF. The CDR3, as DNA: TGTGCCACCAGTGATCCCGGACAGGACAATGAGCAGTTCTTC.

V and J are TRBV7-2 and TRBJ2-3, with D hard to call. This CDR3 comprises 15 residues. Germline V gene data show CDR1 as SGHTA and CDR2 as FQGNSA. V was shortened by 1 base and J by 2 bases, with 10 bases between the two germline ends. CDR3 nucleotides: TGTGCCAGCAGCTTAGTCGGTGGGATCACAGATACGCAGTATTTT. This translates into CASSLVGGITDTQYF. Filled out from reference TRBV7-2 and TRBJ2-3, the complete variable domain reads GAGVSQSPSNKVTEKGKDVELRCDPISGHTALYWYRQSLGQGLEFLIYFQGNSAPDKSGLPSDRFSAERTGGSVSTLTIQRTQQEDSAVYLCASSLVGGITDTQYFGPGTRLTVL.

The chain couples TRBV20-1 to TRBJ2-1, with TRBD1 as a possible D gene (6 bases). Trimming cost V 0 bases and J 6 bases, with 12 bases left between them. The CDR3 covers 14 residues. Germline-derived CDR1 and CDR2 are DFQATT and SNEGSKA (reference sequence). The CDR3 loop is CSARDIRGSNEQFF. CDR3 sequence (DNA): TGCAGTGCTAGAGATATCAGGGGATCCAATGAGCAGTTCTTC.

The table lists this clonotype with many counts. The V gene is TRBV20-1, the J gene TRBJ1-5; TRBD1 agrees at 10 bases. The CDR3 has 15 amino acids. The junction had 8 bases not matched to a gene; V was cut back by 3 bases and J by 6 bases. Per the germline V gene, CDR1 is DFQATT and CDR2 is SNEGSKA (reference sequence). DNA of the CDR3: TGCAGTGCTAGGAACCGGGACAGGGGTGGTCAGCCCCAGCATTTT. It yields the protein CSARNRDRGGQPQHF.

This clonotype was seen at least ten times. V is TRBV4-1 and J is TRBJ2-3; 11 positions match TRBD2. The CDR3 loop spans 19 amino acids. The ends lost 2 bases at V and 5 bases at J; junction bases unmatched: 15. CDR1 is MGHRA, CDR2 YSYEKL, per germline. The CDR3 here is CASSQKPTGLAGGEDTQYF. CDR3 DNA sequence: TGCGCCAGCAGCCAAAAACCTACCGGGCTAGCGGGGGGTGAAGATACGCAGTATTTT.

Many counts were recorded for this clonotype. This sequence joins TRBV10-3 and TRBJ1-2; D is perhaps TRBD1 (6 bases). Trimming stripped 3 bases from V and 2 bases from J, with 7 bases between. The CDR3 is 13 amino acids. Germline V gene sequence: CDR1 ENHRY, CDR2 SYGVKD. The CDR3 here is CAISEDRNYGYTF. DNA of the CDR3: TGTGCCATCAGTGAAGACAGGAACTATGGCTACACCTTC.

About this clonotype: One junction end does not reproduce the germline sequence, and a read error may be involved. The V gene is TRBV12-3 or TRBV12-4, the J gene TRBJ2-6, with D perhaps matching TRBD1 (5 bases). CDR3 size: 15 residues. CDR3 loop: CASSSVYSGANVRTF. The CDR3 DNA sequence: TGTGCCAGCAGTTCCGTGTACTCTGGGGCCAACGTCCGGACTTTC.

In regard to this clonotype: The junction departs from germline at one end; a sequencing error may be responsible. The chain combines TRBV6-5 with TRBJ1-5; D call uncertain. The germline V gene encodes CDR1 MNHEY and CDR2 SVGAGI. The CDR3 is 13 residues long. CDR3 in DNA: TGTGCCAGCAGTCGCAGGCTCAATCTGCCCCAGCATTTT. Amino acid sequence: CASSRRLNLPQHF.

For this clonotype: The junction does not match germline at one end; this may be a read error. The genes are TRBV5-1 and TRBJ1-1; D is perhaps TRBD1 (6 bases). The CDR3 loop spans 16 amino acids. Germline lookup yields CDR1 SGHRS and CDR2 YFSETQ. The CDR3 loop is CASSLRGQPMNTEAFF. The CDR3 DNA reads TGCGCCAGCAGCCTTCGCGGACAGCCCATGAACACTGAGGCTTTCTTT. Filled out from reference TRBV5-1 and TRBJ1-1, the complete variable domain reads KAGVTQTPRYLIKTRGQQVTLSCSPISGHRSVSWYQQTPGQGLQFLFEYFSETQRNKGNFPGRFSGRQFSNSRSEMNVSTLELGDSALYLCASSLRGQPMNTEAFFGQGTRLTVV.